A selection of T cell receptor beta chains follows, all from one sample in a study of blood T cell repertoires in COVID-19. Clones were read by immunoSEQ multiplex PCR, and TCRdb kept only the in-frame ones, dropping some. The sample shows some 150,000 clones, around nine tenths of them seen only once. Sequencing input: peripheral blood. These TCRs come from a human donor in a cohort sampled during active COVID-19. CDR3s include the opening cysteine and the closing phenylalanine or tryptophan.

v_gene	j_gene	CDR3aa
TRBV7-2	TRBJ2-3	CASSYSGSTDTQYF
TRBV5-4	TRBJ2-1	CASSLVDRGSEQFF
TRBV6-2/TRBV6-3	TRBJ1-1	CASSYWGETEGTEAFF
TRBV4-2	TRBJ2-2	CASSQDIPGRDGTGELFF
TRBV2	TRBJ1-1	CASTQEANTEAFF
TRBV27	TRBJ1-1	CASSFFINTEAFF
TRBV27	TRBJ1-5	CASSFREDQPQHF
TRBV28	TRBJ2-1	CASSLHIKRTGTSFPHEQFF
TRBV18	TRBJ1-4	CASSPNRELFF
TRBV19	TRBJ1-5	CASSIDKERDRDQPQHF
TRBV11-3	TRBJ2-3	CASSLGLAGAGADTQYF
TRBV25-1	TRBJ2-1	CASSEPGLKVNEQFF
TRBV7-2	TRBJ2-7	CASSPRDFSYEQYF
TRBV9	TRBJ1-4	CASSKDYNEKLFF
TRBV18	TRBJ1-4	CASSWGQGADEKLFF
TRBV6-2/TRBV6-3	TRBJ2-1	CASSYGTGWGRDEQFF
TRBV4-3	TRBJ1-1	CASSRIPVGAQTEAFF
TRBV28	TRBJ2-2	CASRLDRVNTGELFF
TRBV7-2	TRBJ2-4	CASSPRADRVLNIQYF
TRBV6-2/TRBV6-3	TRBJ1-5	CASSYAGARYSNQPQHF
TRBV5-1	TRBJ2-7	CASSLEGRDRVDEQYF
TRBV15	TRBJ2-3	CATSRDRAISTDTQYF
TRBV2	TRBJ1-4	CASSEAGQGVGEKLFF
TRBV27	TRBJ2-1	CASSLGQGLDEQFF
TRBV10-1	TRBJ2-7	CASSESKGQGYEQYF
TRBV6-5	TRBJ2-7	CASRQGFGEQYF
TRBV6-2/TRBV6-3	TRBJ2-5	CASSSPSGRNQEAQYF
TRBV28	TRBJ1-1	CASTARSGTEAFF
TRBV24-1	TRBJ1-2	CATSDSRGPYGYTF
TRBV4-3	TRBJ2-7	CASSQGTGNSYEQYF
TRBV9	TRBJ1-6	CASSGPGTDNSPLHF
TRBV18	TRBJ2-3	CASSPIEGATLDTQYF
TRBV5-1	TRBJ1-6	CASSFGGLLNSPLHF
TRBV27	TRBJ2-7	CASSPPGSIYEQYF
TRBV3-1/TRBV3-2	TRBJ2-3	CASSEDSFRLAVTDTQYF
TRBV11-1	TRBJ2-1	CASRSASVGVQGEQFF
TRBV5-1	TRBJ2-3	CASSLAQGNTDTQYF